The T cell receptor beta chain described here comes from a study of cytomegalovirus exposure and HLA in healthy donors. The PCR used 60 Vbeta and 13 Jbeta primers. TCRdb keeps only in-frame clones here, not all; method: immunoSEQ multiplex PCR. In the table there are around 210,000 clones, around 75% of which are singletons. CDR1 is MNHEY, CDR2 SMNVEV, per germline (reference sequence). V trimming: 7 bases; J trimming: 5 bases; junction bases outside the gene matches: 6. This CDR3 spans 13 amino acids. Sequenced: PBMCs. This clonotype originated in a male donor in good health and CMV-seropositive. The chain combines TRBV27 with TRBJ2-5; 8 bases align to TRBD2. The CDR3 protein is CASTQRGGETQYF. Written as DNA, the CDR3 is TGTGCCAGCACTCAACGGGGGGGGGAGACCCAGTACTTC.